Listed here is a single T cell receptor (beta chain). Its antigen is unidentified. J was trimmed by 7 bases and V by 10 bases; bases with no gene match: 15. Germline V gene data show CDR1 as MDHEN and CDR2 as SYDVKM. The CDR3 runs 14 residues. This record comes from a study of cytomegalovirus exposure and HLA in healthy donors. Overall study results and limits: Most of the TCR beta V segments (in an earlier analysis) were productive either about 87% or about 30% of the time. Reports state that TCR beta sequences accurately predicted most subjects' HLA-A and HLA-B alleles.

The PCR contained 60 Vbeta and 13 Jbeta primers. Some clones are missing from TCRdb's copy, which holds only in-frame ones; the method was immunoSEQ multiplex PCR. The top ten clones hold 1.5% to 2% of a sample with about 130,000 clones, more than 9.5% of them seen once. The TCR originated in a man in his forties or fifties in good health and CMV-seronegative. V and J are TRBV28 and TRBJ1-2, with 7 bases identical to TRBD1. Sequencing was performed on PBMCs. The CDR3 is CATYHRTGAGGYTF. For the CDR3, the DNA is TGTGCCACATATCATCGAACAGGGGCGGGTGGCTACACCTTC.